This T cell receptor (beta chain) was captured in a study of blood T cell repertoires in COVID-19. Study overall: The samples span acute and convalescent COVID-19 from the United States, Italy and Spain. Sources were T cells, B-cell-depleted T cells, or PBMCs; the material itself was cDNA or gDNA.

V was pared by 2 bases and J by 3 bases, with 6 bases of the junction left unmatched. Germline CDR1 KGHSH, CDR2 LQKENI. The CDR3 is 15 residues long. This clone showed up just a few times. In the authors' workflow: Quantification of nucleated cells was approximated via reference gene primer amplification. The table came from immunoSEQ multiplex PCR; TCRdb's copy has only in-frame clones and leaves some out. The V and J calls and the clone size are those of that table, but D and trimming were determined from the DNA. The table lists some 250,000 clones, less than 90% of them singletons. The sample was peripheral blood. The TCR sequence derives from a young man with active or convalescent COVID-19. The V call is TRBV18, the J call TRBJ2-7; 8 nucleotides line up with TRBD2. CDR3 nucleotides: TGTGCCAGCTCACCATGGCGGGGGGCTGGCTACGAGCAGTACTTC. This sequence encodes CASSPWRGAGYEQYF.